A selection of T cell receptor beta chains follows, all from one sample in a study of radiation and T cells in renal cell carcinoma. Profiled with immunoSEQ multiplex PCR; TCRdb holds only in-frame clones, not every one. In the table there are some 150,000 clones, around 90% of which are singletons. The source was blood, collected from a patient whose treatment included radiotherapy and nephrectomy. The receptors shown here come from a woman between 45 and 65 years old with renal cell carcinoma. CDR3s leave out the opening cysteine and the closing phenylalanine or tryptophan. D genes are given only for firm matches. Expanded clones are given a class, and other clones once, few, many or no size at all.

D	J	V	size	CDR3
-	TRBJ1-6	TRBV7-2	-	ASSLLSTVRANSPLH
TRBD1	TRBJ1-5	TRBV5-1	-	ASSPTGATQPQH
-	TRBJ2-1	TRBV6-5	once	ASSYNGVSEQF
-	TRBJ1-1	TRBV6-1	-	ASKTENWGNTEAF
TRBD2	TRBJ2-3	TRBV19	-	ASSMGAGRTDTQY
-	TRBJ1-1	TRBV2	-	ASEPGRTEAF
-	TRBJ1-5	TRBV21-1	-	ASSKVPGGVDQPQH
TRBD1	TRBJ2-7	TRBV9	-	ASSVSGQAPQQY
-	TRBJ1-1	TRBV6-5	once	ASSYSLAGQGPEAF
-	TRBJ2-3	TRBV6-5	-	ASSYSGGAQDTQY
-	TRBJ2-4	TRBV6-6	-	ASDLSGAGKNIQY
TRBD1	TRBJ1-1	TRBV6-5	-	ASSYPGQGNTEAF
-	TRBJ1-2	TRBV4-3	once	ASSQDRGYGYT
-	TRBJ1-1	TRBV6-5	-	ASSYEGNMNTEAF
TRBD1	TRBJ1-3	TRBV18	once	ASSPGTEVTGNTIY
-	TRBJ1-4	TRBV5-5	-	ASSLAQGVTNEKLF
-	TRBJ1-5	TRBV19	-	ASSIGSSNQPQH
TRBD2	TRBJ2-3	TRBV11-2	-	ASSLGTSGGTDTQY
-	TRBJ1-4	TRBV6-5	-	ASSYSQGRGEKLF
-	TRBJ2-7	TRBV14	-	ASSPSLDGYEQY
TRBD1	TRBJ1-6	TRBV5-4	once	ASSLDRANSPLH
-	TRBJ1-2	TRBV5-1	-	ASSVEGGSSSGYT
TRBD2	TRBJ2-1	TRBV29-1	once	SVVGTSGGTYNEQF
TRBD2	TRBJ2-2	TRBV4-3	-	ASSQGLAGGDVELF
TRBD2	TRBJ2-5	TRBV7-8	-	ASSLAGGFGETQY
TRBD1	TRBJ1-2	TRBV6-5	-	ASRATGVYGYT
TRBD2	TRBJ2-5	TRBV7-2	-	ASTQERAGGPRETQY
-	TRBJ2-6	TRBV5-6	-	ASSLARAGANVLT
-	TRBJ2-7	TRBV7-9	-	ASSLPEKGPEQY
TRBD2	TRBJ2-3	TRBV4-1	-	ASRGGLAGGTFSTDTQY
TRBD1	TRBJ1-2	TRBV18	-	ASSPLDEGASYT
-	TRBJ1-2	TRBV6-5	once	ASERERGRGYT
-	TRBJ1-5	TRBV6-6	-	ASTQGLNQPQH
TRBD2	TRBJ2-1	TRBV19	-	ASRSGTSGYNEQF
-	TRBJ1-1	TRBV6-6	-	ASSYSRHDTEAF
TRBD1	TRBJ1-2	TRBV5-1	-	ASSSGQGFGYT
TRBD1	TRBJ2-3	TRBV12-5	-	ASGLGTGRGGADTQY
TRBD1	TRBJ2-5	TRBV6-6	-	ASRERQGEETQY
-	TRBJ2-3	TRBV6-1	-	ASSVYDTQY
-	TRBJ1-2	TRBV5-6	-	ASSLAAYGYT
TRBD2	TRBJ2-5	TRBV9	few	ASSVGAGGLEETQY
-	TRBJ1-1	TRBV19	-	ASSTTSNTEAF
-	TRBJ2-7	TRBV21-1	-	ASSPCGKRPLYEQY
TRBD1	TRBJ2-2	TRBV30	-	AWSFSAFHVGTGWDTGELF
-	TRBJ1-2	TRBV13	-	ASSRGPAWGYT
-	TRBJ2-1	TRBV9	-	ASSVDNQWKAYNEQF
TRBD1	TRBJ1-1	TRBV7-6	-	ASSMTGEDTEAF